This TCR beta chain was identified during a study of long-term antiretroviral therapy in people with HIV. General observations from the study: Repertoires in HIV (unlike those of controls) had narrower CDR3 length ranges.

Survey-level immunoSEQ v3.0 assays were run. Measured with immunoSEQ multiplex PCR; TCRdb has only the in-frame clones, and not every one. Counted here are some 28,000 clones, 78% occurring once; the ten biggest clones make up approximately 8.5%. This clone was detected only a few times. Its antigen is not identified. Trimming took 4 bases from V and 1 from J, leaving 14 bases between them. There are 16 residues in the CDR3. Germline values: CDR1 MNHNY, CDR2 SVGAGI (reference sequence). This TCR was sampled from a man younger than 35 with HIV. The specimen comprised unsorted PBMCs, sampled 1.5 years before starting antiretroviral therapy. The V gene is TRBV6-6, the J gene TRBJ1-5, with D possibly matching TRBD1 (6 bases). The CDR3 loop is CASSWSTGWSNQPQHF. DNA of the CDR3: TGTGCCAGCAGTTGGTCTACAGGGTGGAGCAATCAGCCCCAGCATTTT.